Below, one T cell receptor (beta chain) is given with its context. What it recognizes is unknown. This sample stems from a study of post-analysis software for immune sequencing data. Turning to the study itself: Relapsing-remitting, secondary progressive and progressive-relapsing courses of multiple sclerosis were included. General observations from the study: The F measure placed samples prepared in the same batch into strongly shared clusters. A few TRBV segments (TRBV5-6, TRBV5-1 and TRBV20-1 among them) occurred more frequently in patients than in controls. Multiple sclerosis patients had significantly lower normalized Chao1 diversity than controls.

Every TCR beta cDNA library bore unique molecular identifiers. T cells numbering roughly 1 to 10 million yielded 450,000 to 600,000 cDNA molecules. TCRdb passed the PCR reads through MiXCR, listing each CDR3 protein once. The repertoire includes approximately 770,000 distinct CDR3 sequences, about 45% of them detected once, and roughly 4.4% sits in the top ten. Germline-derived CDR1 and CDR2 are MNHNY and SVGAGI (reference sequence). This CDR3 contains 15 residues. The TCR comes from a girl aged 5-17 years with multiple sclerosis. Sequencing was done on a sample of blood. The J gene is TRBJ2-5, the V gene TRBV6-6, with a tentative D call TRBD1 (6 bases). The J call may be in error: the DNA end matches TRBJ2-7 better. CDR3 sequence (DNA): TGTGCCAGCAGTACACCCGGGACAAGTCGTGCCGAGCAGTACTTC. Encoded protein: CASSTPGTSRAEQYF.